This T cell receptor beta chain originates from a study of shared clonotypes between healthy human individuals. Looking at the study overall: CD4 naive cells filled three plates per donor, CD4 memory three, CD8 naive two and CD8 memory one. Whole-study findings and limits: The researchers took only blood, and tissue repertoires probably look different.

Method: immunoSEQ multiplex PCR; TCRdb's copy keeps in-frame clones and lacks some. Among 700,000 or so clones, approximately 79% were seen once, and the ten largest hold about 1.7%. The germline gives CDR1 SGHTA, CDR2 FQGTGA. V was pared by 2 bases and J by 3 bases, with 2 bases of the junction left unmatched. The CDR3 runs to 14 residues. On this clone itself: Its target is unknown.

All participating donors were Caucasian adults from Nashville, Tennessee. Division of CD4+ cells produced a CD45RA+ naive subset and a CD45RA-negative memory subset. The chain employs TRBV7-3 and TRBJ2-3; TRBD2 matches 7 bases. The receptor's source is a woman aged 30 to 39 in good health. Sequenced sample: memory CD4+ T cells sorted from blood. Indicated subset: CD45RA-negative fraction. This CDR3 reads CASSLDGRTDTQYF. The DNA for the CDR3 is TGTGCCAGCAGCTTAGACGGGAGGACAGATACGCAGTATTTT.